Each of the 8 T cell receptor beta chains below was sequenced from the same sample in a study of cytomegalovirus exposure and HLA in healthy donors. The study ran its PCR with 60 Vbeta and 13 Jbeta primers. TCRdb's table, derived via immunoSEQ multiplex PCR, lists solely in-frame clones and lacks some. Of approximately 75,000 clones in the sample, 84% are singletons; the top ten hold over 15%. Sequenced input: PBMCs. The source of these receptors is a man between 65 and 80 years old in good health and CMV-seropositive.

The J gene is TRBJ2-7, the V gene TRBV19; no reliable D call. CDR3 length: 12 amino acids. V was clipped by 10 bases and J by 3 bases, with 13 bases between them. Germline lookup yields CDR1 LNHDA and CDR2 SQIVND (reference sequence). The CDR3 sequence is CATNFILYEQYF. The CDR3 DNA sequence: TGTGCCACCAACTTTATTCTCTACGAGCAGTACTTC.

The V gene is TRBV10-1, the J gene TRBJ2-7; TRBD1 matches 11 bases. CDR1 WNHNN and CDR2 SYGVQD come from the germline V gene (reference sequence). The trim removed 5 bases at V and 3 bases at J, leaving 3 bases unmatched. CDR3 length: 14 amino acids. The CDR3 region has the DNA TGCGCCAGCAGTCCGGGACAGGGGGTCTACGAGCAGTACTTC. Translating it yields CASSPGQGVYEQYF.

The CDR3 nucleotides are TGTGCCAGTAGAAACACGCAGGGATACGAGCAGTACTTC. It encodes CASRNTQGYEQYF. V is TRBV19 and J is TRBJ2-7, with TRBD1 as a possible D gene (5 bases). The CDR3 totals 13 residues. V was cut by 6 bases and J by 4 bases, with 13 bases left in between. Germline lookup yields CDR1 LNHDA and CDR2 SQIVND (reference sequence).

The chain carries TRBV27 and TRBJ2-5, with no clear D. Trimming removed 5 bases at V and 1 base at J, with 14 bases between. The CDR3 runs to 15 residues. Germline V lookup: CDR1 MNHEY, CDR2 SMNVEV (reference sequence). The CDR3 bases are TGTGCCAGCAGTCCGGCAGGTACCTTCCAAGAGACCCAGTACTTC. Protein sequence: CASSPAGTFQETQYF.

This chain uses TRBV23-1 with TRBJ2-7, with a tentative D call TRBD1 (6 bases). TRBV23-1 is noted as an ORF with a role that remains uncertain. The CDR3 consists of 15 residues. V was pared by 5 bases and J by 0 bases, with 14 bases between. The CDR3 DNA sequence: TGCGCCAGCAGTACCGCCGGGACAAGCTCCTACGAGCAGTACTTC. Amino acids: CASSTAGTSSYEQYF.

The chain couples TRBV6-1 to TRBJ1-2; D is unclear. There are 12 residues in the CDR3. Germline values: CDR1 MNHNS, CDR2 SASEGT. Trimming shortened V by 4 bases and J by 4 bases, and 7 bases separated the two germline ends. The CDR3 loop is CASSGTVYGYTF. In DNA, the CDR3 is TGTGCCAGCAGTGGAACTGTCTATGGCTACACCTTC.

The chain is built from TRBV2 and TRBJ2-7; 9 bases line up with TRBD1. Germline V lookup: CDR1 SNHLY, CDR2 FYNNEI. V was pared by 4 bases and J by 2 bases, with 12 bases of the junction left unmatched. There are 17 residues in the CDR3. The CDR3 sequence: CASSGSRTGAIAYEQYF. CDR3 in DNA: TGTGCCAGCAGTGGTAGCCGGACAGGGGCCATTGCCTACGAGCAGTACTTC.

V usage is TRBV5-5 and J usage is TRBJ1-4; tentative D call: TRBD1 (6 bases). Germline values: CDR1 SGHKS, CDR2 YYEKEE (reference sequence). The CDR3 runs 14 residues. The ends were cut back, 2 bases at V and 6 bases at J, with 11 bases in the middle. CDR3 coding DNA: TGTGCCAGCAGCTTACAGGGCCCATATGAAAAACTGTTTTTT. Residues: CASSLQGPYEKLFF.